This is a list of T cell receptor beta chains from one sample in a study of T-cell reconstitution after alpha-beta-depleted transplantation in children. TCRdb re-called the PCR reads with MiXCR, one entry per CDR3 protein. This repertoire shows over 120,000 distinct CDR3 sequences, 8.5% to 10% found once; its top ten account for 18%. The specimen comprised PBMCs, mostly from graft donor cells, sampled 180 days after TCRalphabeta/CD19-depleted stem cell transplant. All receptors derive from a female patient younger than 10 who had a stem cell transplant for congenital amegakaryocytic thrombocytopenia, so the T cells may come from the graft donor. Both conserved end residues are part of each CDR3. A D gene is named only where the DNA matches it firmly. Only part of the rows carry a size: once, few, many, or a class if the clone is expanded.

CDR3nt: TGTGCCAGCAGTACCCCGACAGGGTACTATGGCTACACCTTC
CDR3aa: CASSTPTGYYGYTF
v_gene: TRBV27
abundance: .
d_gene: TRBD1
j_gene: TRBJ1-2

CDR3nt: TGCAGTGCTAGAGTTATCGGCCGGGGCTATGGCTACACCTTC
CDR3aa: CSARVIGRGYGYTF
v_gene: TRBV20-1
abundance: many
d_gene: .
j_gene: TRBJ1-2

CDR3nt: TGCAGTGCTAGAGATTCGACTAGCGGGAGTAGGACAGATACGCAGTATTTT
CDR3aa: CSARDSTSGSRTDTQYF
v_gene: TRBV20-1
abundance: many
d_gene: TRBD2
j_gene: TRBJ2-3

CDR3nt: TGTGCCACCTGGGACCTTAACACCGGGGAGCTGTTTTTT
CDR3aa: CATWDLNTGELFF
v_gene: TRBV28
abundance: many
d_gene: .
j_gene: TRBJ2-2

CDR3nt: TGTGCCAGCAGCGCTACGGGGTTGAACTTATCTCAAATGGGCAATCAGCCCCAGCATTTT
CDR3aa: CASSATGLNLSQMGNQPQHF
v_gene: TRBV21-1
abundance: once
d_gene: .
j_gene: TRBJ1-5

CDR3nt: TGCGCCAGCAGCCGAGGACTAGCGGGAGATGAGACCCAGTACTTC
CDR3aa: CASSRGLAGDETQYF
v_gene: TRBV5-1
abundance: few
d_gene: TRBD2
j_gene: TRBJ2-5

CDR3nt: TGCAGTGCTAGAGGACTAGCGGAGGCTCCTAAAGAGACCCAGTACTTC
CDR3aa: CSARGLAEAPKETQYF
v_gene: TRBV20-1
abundance: medium-sized
d_gene: TRBD2
j_gene: TRBJ2-5

CDR3nt: TGTGCCACCAGCAAAACGGGGGAGACCCAGTACTTC
CDR3aa: CATSKTGETQYF
v_gene: TRBV15
abundance: many
d_gene: .
j_gene: TRBJ2-5

CDR3nt: TGCGCCAGCAGCCGGGGACAGGGGCTTGACTATGGCTACACCTTC
CDR3aa: CASSRGQGLDYGYTF
v_gene: TRBV5-1
abundance: many
d_gene: TRBD1
j_gene: TRBJ1-2

CDR3nt: TGCAGTGCTAGCGGTTTGCGGGGGAGGGCTTACAATGAGCAGTTCTTC
CDR3aa: CSASGLRGRAYNEQFF
v_gene: TRBV20-1
abundance: many
d_gene: TRBD2
j_gene: TRBJ2-1

CDR3nt: TGCAGCGTTGGGGGGGATCGACAGAGCTCCTACGAGCAGTACTTC
CDR3aa: CSVGGDRQSSYEQYF
v_gene: TRBV29-1
abundance: many
d_gene: .
j_gene: TRBJ2-7

CDR3nt: TGTGCCAGCAGCTTGGCAGGGGCTGCCGGGGAGCTGTTTTTT
CDR3aa: CASSLAGAAGELFF
v_gene: TRBV5-5
abundance: many
d_gene: .
j_gene: TRBJ2-2

CDR3nt: TGCGCCAGCAGCCCTCGGGCGGGAGGGAATTGGAATGAGCAGTTCTTC
CDR3aa: CASSPRAGGNWNEQFF
v_gene: TRBV5-1
abundance: few
d_gene: TRBD2
j_gene: TRBJ2-1

CDR3nt: TGCAGTGCTAGCCATTACAGGGAAAGCGGTCAGCCCCAGCATTTT
CDR3aa: CSASHYRESGQPQHF
v_gene: TRBV20-1
abundance: .
d_gene: .
j_gene: TRBJ1-5

CDR3nt: TGTGCCAGTAGTATGATGAGGACAGGTCTTCTGGAAGGCTACACCTTC
CDR3aa: CASSMMRTGLLEGYTF
v_gene: TRBV19
abundance: few
d_gene: TRBD1
j_gene: TRBJ1-2

CDR3nt: TGCAGTGCTTGGGGCGGTAGCTCCTACAATGAGCAGTTCTTC
CDR3aa: CSAWGGSSYNEQFF
v_gene: TRBV20-1
abundance: many
d_gene: .
j_gene: TRBJ2-1

CDR3nt: TGTGCCAGCAGTTTGGGAGCGGAACTTCTCGGGTGGCAGTTCTTC
CDR3aa: CASSLGAELLGWQFF
v_gene: TRBV12-3/TRBV12-4
abundance: .
d_gene: .
j_gene: TRBJ2-1

CDR3nt: TGTGCCAGCAGCTTACGACAGGGCAGATACGAGCAGTACTTC
CDR3aa: CASSLRQGRYEQYF
v_gene: TRBV7-8
abundance: .
d_gene: TRBD1
j_gene: TRBJ2-7

CDR3nt: TGTGCCAGCGTCGGAGATAACACTGAAGCTTTCTTT
CDR3aa: CASVGDNTEAFF
v_gene: TRBV12-3/TRBV12-4
abundance: many
d_gene: .
j_gene: TRBJ1-1

CDR3nt: TGTGCCAGCAGTTTATGGGGGGACAGGGGCTCTGGGGCCAACGTCCTGACTTTC
CDR3aa: CASSLWGDRGSGANVLTF
v_gene: TRBV12-3/TRBV12-4
abundance: few
d_gene: TRBD1
j_gene: TRBJ2-6

CDR3nt: TGTGCCAGCAGCTTACTAGCGGGAGTGGGGGAGCAGTTCTTC
CDR3aa: CASSLLAGVGEQFF
v_gene: TRBV7-9
abundance: many
d_gene: TRBD2
j_gene: TRBJ2-1

CDR3nt: TGCAGTGCTAGAGATTCCCCGGGACAGGAACCCTACGAGCAGTACTTC
CDR3aa: CSARDSPGQEPYEQYF
v_gene: TRBV20-1
abundance: many
d_gene: TRBD1
j_gene: TRBJ2-7

CDR3nt: TGTGCCATCAAGGGCCGGGACAGAGAAAACCCTTTCTTT
CDR3aa: CAIKGRDRENPFF
v_gene: TRBV10-3
abundance: .
d_gene: TRBD1
j_gene: TRBJ1-1

CDR3nt: TGTGCCAGCAGTGATTATAGCGGGGGGGCGTATGAGCAGTTCTTC
CDR3aa: CASSDYSGGAYEQFF
v_gene: TRBV25-1
abundance: .
d_gene: TRBD2
j_gene: TRBJ2-1

CDR3nt: TGTGCCAGCAGCTTAGCTCAGGGTGGTCAGCCCCAGCATTTT
CDR3aa: CASSLAQGGQPQHF
v_gene: TRBV7-8
abundance: many
d_gene: .
j_gene: TRBJ1-5

CDR3nt: TGTGCCAGCAGGGTGTTTGTGGCAGATGAAGCTTTCTTT
CDR3aa: CASRVFVADEAFF
v_gene: TRBV28
abundance: many
d_gene: .
j_gene: TRBJ1-1

CDR3nt: TGTGCCAGCAGCCTGGACAGGGGAAGTGGCTACACCTTC
CDR3aa: CASSLDRGSGYTF
v_gene: TRBV12-3/TRBV12-4
abundance: .
d_gene: TRBD1
j_gene: TRBJ1-2

CDR3nt: TGTGCCAGCAGCTTAGTAGAGGTGCGGGGGGGCTACAATGAGCAGTTCTTC
CDR3aa: CASSLVEVRGGYNEQFF
v_gene: TRBV7-8
abundance: few
d_gene: TRBD2
j_gene: TRBJ2-1

CDR3nt: TGTGCCAGCAGCTCGGCCAGAAGCTCTGGAAACACCATATATTTT
CDR3aa: CASSSARSSGNTIYF
v_gene: TRBV11-2
abundance: .
d_gene: .
j_gene: TRBJ1-3

CDR3nt: TGTGCCAGCAGCCCCGGCAGGGAACTCTATGGCTACACCTTC
CDR3aa: CASSPGRELYGYTF
v_gene: TRBV12-3/TRBV12-4
abundance: many
d_gene: .
j_gene: TRBJ1-2

CDR3nt: TGTGCCAGCAGGCCAGGGACAGCGAATGAAAAACTGTTTTTT
CDR3aa: CASRPGTANEKLFF
v_gene: TRBV6-1
abundance: many
d_gene: TRBD1
j_gene: TRBJ1-4

CDR3nt: TGTGCCAGCAGCGGGGGGAATGAGAACACTGAAGCTTTCTTT
CDR3aa: CASSGGNENTEAFF
v_gene: TRBV5-4
abundance: many
d_gene: .
j_gene: TRBJ1-1

CDR3nt: TGCGCCAGCAGCTTGACTAGTGGGGCCCTCTCCTACGAGCAGTACTTC
CDR3aa: CASSLTSGALSYEQYF
v_gene: TRBV5-1
abundance: many
d_gene: .
j_gene: TRBJ2-7

CDR3nt: TGTGCCAGCAGCCCGGGGGACGGCGAGACCCAGTACTTC
CDR3aa: CASSPGDGETQYF
v_gene: TRBV5-6
abundance: .
d_gene: .
j_gene: TRBJ2-5

CDR3nt: TGTGCCAGCAGTTTCCCCGACAGCTATGGCTACACCTTC
CDR3aa: CASSFPDSYGYTF
v_gene: TRBV28
abundance: many
d_gene: .
j_gene: TRBJ1-2

CDR3nt: TGCAGTGTGCGGACTAGCGGGAGAGGGGCCGGGGAGCTGTTTTTT
CDR3aa: CSVRTSGRGAGELFF
v_gene: TRBV20-1
abundance: many
d_gene: TRBD2
j_gene: TRBJ2-2

CDR3nt: TGTGCCAGCAGCTTCAGGGTGAGAGGGGACTCCTACGAGCAGTACTTC
CDR3aa: CASSFRVRGDSYEQYF
v_gene: TRBV7-6
abundance: many
d_gene: .
j_gene: TRBJ2-7

CDR3nt: TGCGCCAGCAGGGGGCCGAGAAACATTCAGTACTTC
CDR3aa: CASRGPRNIQYF
v_gene: TRBV10-2
abundance: many
d_gene: .
j_gene: TRBJ2-4

CDR3nt: TGTGCCAGCTCAACAGGGACAGCGAACACCGGGGAGCTGTTTTTT
CDR3aa: CASSTGTANTGELFF
v_gene: TRBV18
abundance: many
d_gene: TRBD1
j_gene: TRBJ2-2

CDR3nt: TGTGCCAGCAGTTACTCTCACCCGCGTTCAACCCCGAATTCACCCCTCCACTTT
CDR3aa: CASSYSHPRSTPNSPLHF
v_gene: TRBV6-5
abundance: many
d_gene: .
j_gene: TRBJ1-6

CDR3nt: TGTGCCAGCAGTCTAGACAGCGCTGGAAACACCATATATTTT
CDR3aa: CASSLDSAGNTIYF
v_gene: TRBV28
abundance: many
d_gene: .
j_gene: TRBJ1-3

CDR3nt: TGTGCCAGCAGCTTAGCTGCGACTGAAGCTTTCTTT
CDR3aa: CASSLAATEAFF
v_gene: TRBV7-8
abundance: .
d_gene: .
j_gene: TRBJ1-1

CDR3nt: TGTGCCAGCAGCCCCAGGGGAGGATGGAATTCACCCCTCCACTTT
CDR3aa: CASSPRGGWNSPLHF
v_gene: TRBV13
abundance: .
d_gene: .
j_gene: TRBJ1-6

CDR3nt: TGCGCCAGCAGCTTGTCTCGGGGATGGTGCAGCAATCAGCCCCAGCATTTT
CDR3aa: CASSLSRGWCSNQPQHF
v_gene: TRBV5-1
abundance: few
d_gene: .
j_gene: TRBJ1-5